This T cell receptor (beta chain) was sequenced for a study of CD8+ T cells in alopecia areata. Treatment meaning: oral pan-JAK inhibitor, 5-10 mg twice daily. cDNA serving as the sequencing template came from extracted, reverse transcribed RNA. Repertoires were generated with immunoSEQ multiplex PCR, while TCRdb's copy carries only in-frame clones and drops some. The sample shows about 210,000 clones, roughly 64% of them seen only once. The CDR3 contains 12 residues. Germline loops: CDR1 SNHLY, CDR2 FYNNEI. Trimming left V 10 bases short and J 3 bases short, with 13 bases between. The rearrangement joins TRBV2 to TRBJ2-7; D could derive from TRBD1 or TRBD2 (5 bases each). The input for sequencing was CD4+ T cells sorted from blood, taken at week 4, from a patient treated with tofacitinib. This TCR was sampled from a human donor with alopecia areata. The CDR3, as DNA: TGTGCCACGGGGACGGATAACTACGAGCAGTACTTC. Amino acid sequence: CATGTDNYEQYF.